Sequencing of this T cell receptor (beta chain) was carried out in a study of cytomegalovirus exposure and HLA in healthy donors. Overall study context: Assignment to the Caucasian-associated ancestry cluster applied to over 70% of the approximately 420 genotyped donors.

In this sample, this clone turned up a few times. Its antigen is undetermined. This PCR relied on a set of 60 Vbeta primers and 13 Jbeta primers. TCRdb's copy holds only in-frame clones and misses some; the assay was immunoSEQ multiplex PCR. Among roughly 100,000 clones listed, roughly 15% were seen once. Study conclusions and caveats: It was reported that the classifier diagnosed cytomegalovirus status with high specificity and sensitivity in both the original and validation cohorts. Among TCR beta chains, those listed as cytomegalovirus-associated numbered 164. According to an earlier analysis, most TCR beta V segments yielded productive rearrangements about 90% or about 30% of the time.

Deletions cut 1 base from V and 8 bases from J, with 22 bases between. CDR1 is LNHDA and CDR2 is SQIVND in the germline V gene (reference sequence). This CDR3 has 17 amino acids. The chain joins TRBV19 to TRBJ2-3, with D maybe TRBD2 (7 bases). The sample taken for sequencing was PBMCs. The sequence was obtained from a female donor in good health and CMV-seronegative. The CDR3 region is CASSIGNVGGGAPTQYF. The DNA of the CDR3 is TGTGCCAGTAGTATAGGGAATGTCGGAGGGGGGGCCCCTACGCAGTATTTT.